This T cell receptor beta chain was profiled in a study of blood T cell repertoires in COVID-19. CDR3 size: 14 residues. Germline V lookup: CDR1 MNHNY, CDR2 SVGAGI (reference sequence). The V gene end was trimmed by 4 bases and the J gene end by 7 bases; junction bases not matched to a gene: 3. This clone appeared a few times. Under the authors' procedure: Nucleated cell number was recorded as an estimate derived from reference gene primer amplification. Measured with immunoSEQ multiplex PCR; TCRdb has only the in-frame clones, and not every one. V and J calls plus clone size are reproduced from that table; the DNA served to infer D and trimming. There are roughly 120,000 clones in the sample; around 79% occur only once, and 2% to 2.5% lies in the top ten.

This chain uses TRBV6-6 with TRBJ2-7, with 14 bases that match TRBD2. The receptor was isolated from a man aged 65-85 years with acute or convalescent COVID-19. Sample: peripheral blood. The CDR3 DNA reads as TGTGCCAGCAGTTGGACTAGCGGGGGGCGGGAGCAGTACTTC. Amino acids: CASSWTSGGREQYF.